Below are 5 T cell receptor beta chains sequenced from a single sample in a study of response to subunit inactivated influenza vaccine. One entry per CDR3 protein, called by TCRdb with MiXCR from the RT-PCR reads. The sample carries about 650,000 distinct CDR3 sequences, about a sixth recorded once. Source: PBMCs from blood, taken roughly 12 days after vaccination. These receptors originate from a man in his fifties who received an inactivated influenza vaccine.

The chain couples TRBV18 to TRBJ2-2; 8 positions agree with TRBD1. This CDR3 region has 14 residues. After removal of 4 bases from V and 7 bases from J, the junction contained 5 bases not matched to a gene. CDR1 is KGHSH, CDR2 LQKENI, per germline. In DNA, the CDR3 is TGTGCCAGCTCACAGGACAGGGAAGGCGGGGAGCTGTTTTTT. It translates to CASSQDREGGELFF.

The chain combines TRBV3-1 with TRBJ2-5; no definite D call. Trimming cost V 0 bases and J 1 base, with 15 bases left between them. In germline, CDR1 is LGHDT, CDR2 YNNKEL (reference sequence). CDR3 length: 17 amino acids. This CDR3 is CASSQEPSGVGQETQYF. The CDR3, as DNA: TGTGCCAGCAGCCAAGAGCCTTCTGGGGTCGGCCAAGAGACCCAGTACTTC.

This chain links TRBV10-3 with TRBJ2-7; 7 bases agree with TRBD1. Germline V gene sequence: CDR1 ENHRY, CDR2 SYGVKD. V was pared by 4 bases and J by 5 bases, with 8 bases of the junction left unmatched. This CDR3 is built from 14 residues. This chain's CDR3 is CAISGRRGGHEQYF. The CDR3 region has the DNA TGTGCCATCAGTGGAAGAAGAGGGGGCCACGAGCAGTACTTC.

The chain combines TRBV29-1 with TRBJ2-7, with D unresolved. The CDR3 covers 15 residues. Germline V gene sequence: CDR1 SQVTM, CDR2 ANQGSEA. The V end was cut by 0 bases, the J end by 1 base, with 13 bases between. In DNA, the CDR3 is TGCAGCGTTGAAGATCTTCACAGTGAGTCCTACGAGCAGTACTTC. Translating it yields CSVEDLHSESYEQYF.

In this sample, this clonotype turned up a few times. The V call is TRBV11-2, the J call TRBJ1-1; D is ambiguous. The CDR3 length is 15 residues. V lost 7 bases and J 0 bases, leaving 15 bases between the germline ends. Germline CDR1 and CDR2: SGHAT and FQNNGV. This chain's CDR3 is CASTLSGQMNTEAFF. In nucleotides, the CDR3 is TGTGCCAGCACCCTTAGCGGCCAAATGAACACTGAAGCTTTCTTT.